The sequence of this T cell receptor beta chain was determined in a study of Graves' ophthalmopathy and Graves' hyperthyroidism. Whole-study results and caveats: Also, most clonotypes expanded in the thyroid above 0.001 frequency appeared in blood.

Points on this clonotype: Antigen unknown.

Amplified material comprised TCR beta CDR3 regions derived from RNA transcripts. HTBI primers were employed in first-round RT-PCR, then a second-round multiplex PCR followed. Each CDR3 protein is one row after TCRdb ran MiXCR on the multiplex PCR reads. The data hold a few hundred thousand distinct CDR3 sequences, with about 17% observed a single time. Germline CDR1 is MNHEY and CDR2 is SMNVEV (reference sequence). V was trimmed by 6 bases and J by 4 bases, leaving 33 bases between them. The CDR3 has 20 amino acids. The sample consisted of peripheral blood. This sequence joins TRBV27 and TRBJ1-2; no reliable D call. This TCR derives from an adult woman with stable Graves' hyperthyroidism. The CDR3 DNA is TGTGCCAGCAGGCCTTTCGGCTCCCCGTCGAACGACCAACTAACCTATGGCTACACCTTC. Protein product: CASRPFGSPSNDQLTYGYTF.